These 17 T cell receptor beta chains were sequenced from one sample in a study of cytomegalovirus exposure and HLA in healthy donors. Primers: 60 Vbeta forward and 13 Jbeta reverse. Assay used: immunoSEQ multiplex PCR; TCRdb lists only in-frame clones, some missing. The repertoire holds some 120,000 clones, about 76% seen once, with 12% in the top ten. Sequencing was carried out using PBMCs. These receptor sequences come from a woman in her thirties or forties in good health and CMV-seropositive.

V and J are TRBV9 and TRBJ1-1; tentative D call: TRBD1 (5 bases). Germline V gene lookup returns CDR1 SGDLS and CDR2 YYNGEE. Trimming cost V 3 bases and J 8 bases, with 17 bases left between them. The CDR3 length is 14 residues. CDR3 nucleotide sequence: TGTGCCAGCAGCGCCTCGGACCCCAGGGCGGAAGCTTTCTTT. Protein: CASSASDPRAEAFF.

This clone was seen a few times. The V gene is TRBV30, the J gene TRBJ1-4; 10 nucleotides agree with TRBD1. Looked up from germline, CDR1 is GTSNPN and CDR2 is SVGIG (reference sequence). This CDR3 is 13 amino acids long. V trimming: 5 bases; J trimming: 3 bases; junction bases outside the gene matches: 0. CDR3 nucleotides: TGTGCCTGGGGGACAGGGGCTAATGAAAAACTGTTTTTT. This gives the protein CAWGTGANEKLFF.

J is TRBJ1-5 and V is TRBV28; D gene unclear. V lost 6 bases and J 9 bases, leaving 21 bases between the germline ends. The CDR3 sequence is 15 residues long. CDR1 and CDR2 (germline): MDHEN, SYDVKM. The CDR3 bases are TGTGCCAGCAGATACGAAGGATTGGCGGTCTCGCCCCAGCATTTT. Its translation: CASRYEGLAVSPQHF.

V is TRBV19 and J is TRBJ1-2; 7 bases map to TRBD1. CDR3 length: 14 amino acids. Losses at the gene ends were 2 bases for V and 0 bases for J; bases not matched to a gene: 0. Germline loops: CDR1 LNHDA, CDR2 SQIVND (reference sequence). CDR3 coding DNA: TGTGCCAGTAGTATAACAGGGGCTAACTATGGCTACACCTTC. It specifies CASSITGANYGYTF.

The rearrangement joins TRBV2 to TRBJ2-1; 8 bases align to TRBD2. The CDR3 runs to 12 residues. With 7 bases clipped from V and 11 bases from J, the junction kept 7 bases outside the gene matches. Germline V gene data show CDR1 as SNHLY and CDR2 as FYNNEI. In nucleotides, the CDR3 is TGTGCCAGCACCACGGGGGGGCGCCAGCAGTTCTTC. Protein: CASTTGGRQQFF.

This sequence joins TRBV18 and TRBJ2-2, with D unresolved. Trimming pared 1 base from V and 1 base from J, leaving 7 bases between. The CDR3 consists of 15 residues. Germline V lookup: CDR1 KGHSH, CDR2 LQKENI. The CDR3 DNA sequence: TGTGCCAGCTCACCACAGCCTCTGAACACCGGGGAGCTGTTTTTT. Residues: CASSPQPLNTGELFF.

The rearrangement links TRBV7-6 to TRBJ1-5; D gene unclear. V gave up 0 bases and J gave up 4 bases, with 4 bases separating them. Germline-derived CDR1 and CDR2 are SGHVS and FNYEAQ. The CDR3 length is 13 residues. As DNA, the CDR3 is TGTGCCAGCAGCTTAGCGAGGAATCAGCCCCAGCATTTT. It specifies CASSLARNQPQHF.

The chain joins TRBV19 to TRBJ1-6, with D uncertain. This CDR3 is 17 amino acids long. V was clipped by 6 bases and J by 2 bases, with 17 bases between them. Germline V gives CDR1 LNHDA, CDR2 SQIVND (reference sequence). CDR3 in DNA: TGTGCCAGTAGGCCATTCCTCCGGGAGACCTATAATTCACCCCTCCACTTT. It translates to CASRPFLRETYNSPLHF.

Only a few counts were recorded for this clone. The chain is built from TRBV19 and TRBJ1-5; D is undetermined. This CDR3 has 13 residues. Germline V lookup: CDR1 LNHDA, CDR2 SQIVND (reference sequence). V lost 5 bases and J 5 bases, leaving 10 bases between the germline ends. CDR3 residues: CASSEGFDQPQHF. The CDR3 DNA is TGTGCCAGTAGTGAGGGATTTGATCAGCCCCAGCATTTT.

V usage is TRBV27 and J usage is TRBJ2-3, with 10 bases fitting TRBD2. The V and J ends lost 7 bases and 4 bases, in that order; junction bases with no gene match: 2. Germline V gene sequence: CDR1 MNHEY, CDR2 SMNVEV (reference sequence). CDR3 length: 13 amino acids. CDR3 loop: CASKLAGADTQYF. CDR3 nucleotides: TGTGCCAGCAAGCTAGCGGGGGCAGATACGCAGTATTTT.

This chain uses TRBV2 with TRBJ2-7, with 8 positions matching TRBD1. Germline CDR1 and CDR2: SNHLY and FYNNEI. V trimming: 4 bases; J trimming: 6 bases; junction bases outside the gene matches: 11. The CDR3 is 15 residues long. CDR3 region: CASSVKRTGSSEQYF. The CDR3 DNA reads TGTGCCAGCAGTGTCAAACGGACAGGGAGTAGCGAGCAGTACTTC.

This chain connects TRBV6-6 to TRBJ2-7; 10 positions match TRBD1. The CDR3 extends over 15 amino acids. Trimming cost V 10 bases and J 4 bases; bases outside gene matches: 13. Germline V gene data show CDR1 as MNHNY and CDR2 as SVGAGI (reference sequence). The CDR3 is CATDQEGQGRYEQYF. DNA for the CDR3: TGTGCCACGGACCAGGAGGGACAGGGGAGGTACGAGCAGTACTTC.

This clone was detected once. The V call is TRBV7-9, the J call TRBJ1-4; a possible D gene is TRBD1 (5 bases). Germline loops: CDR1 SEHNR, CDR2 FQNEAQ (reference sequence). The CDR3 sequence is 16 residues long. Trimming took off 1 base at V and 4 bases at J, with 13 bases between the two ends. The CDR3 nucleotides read TGTGCCAGCAGCTTAGTGTCAGGGCGGATTAATGAAAAACTGTTTTTT. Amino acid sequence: CASSLVSGRINEKLFF.

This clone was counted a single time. CDR3 amino acids: CASSREGDNSNYGYTF. CDR3 DNA: TGTGCCAGCAGCAGGGAGGGGGACAACTCTAACTATGGCTACACCTTC. The chain is built from TRBV21-1 and TRBJ1-2. TRBV21-1 is a pseudogene locus. This CDR3 is 16 amino acids long.

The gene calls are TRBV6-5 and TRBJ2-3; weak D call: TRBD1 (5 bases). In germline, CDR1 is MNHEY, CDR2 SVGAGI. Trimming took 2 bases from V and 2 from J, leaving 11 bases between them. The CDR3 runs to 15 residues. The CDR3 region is CASSYRGGITDTQYF. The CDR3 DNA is TGTGCCAGCAGTTACAGGGGTGGGATCACAGATACGCAGTATTTT.

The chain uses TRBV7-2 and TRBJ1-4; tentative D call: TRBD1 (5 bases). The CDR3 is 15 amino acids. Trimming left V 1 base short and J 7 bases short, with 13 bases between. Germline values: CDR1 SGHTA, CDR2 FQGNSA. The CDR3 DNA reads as TGTGCCAGCAGCTTAGGTTCGGGGGTAGTTGAAAAACTGTTTTTT. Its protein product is CASSLGSGVVEKLFF.

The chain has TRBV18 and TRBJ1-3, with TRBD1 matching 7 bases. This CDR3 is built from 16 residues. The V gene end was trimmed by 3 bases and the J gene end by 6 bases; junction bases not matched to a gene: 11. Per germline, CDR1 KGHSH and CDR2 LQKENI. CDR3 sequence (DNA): TGTGCCAGCTCACCGAACTCCGGGACAGAACCAAACACCATATATTTT. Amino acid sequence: CASSPNSGTEPNTIYF.